The clone carrying this T cell receptor beta chain has just one count. Its antigen is not identified. V dropped 4 bases and J dropped 1; count of bases not matched to a gene: 6. This CDR3 region has 15 residues. CDR1 is KGHSH, CDR2 LQKENI, per germline. The data belong to a study of cytomegalovirus exposure and HLA in healthy donors. Study background: There were 117 million unique TCR beta sequences, drawn from approximately 190 million T cells, in an earlier analysis.

Amplification used 60 Vbeta primers and 13 Jbeta primers. Sequencing used immunoSEQ multiplex PCR; TCRdb keeps in-frame clones, though not all of them. The sample has about 180,000 clones, about 80% seen once. The study's findings and limits: Later analysis found that TCR beta chains associated with HLA were more clonally expanded than other, equally common chains. Trimming of TCR beta V- and J-genes showed a link, identified in a later analysis, to a missense DCLRE1C variant.

This receptor was identified in a man between 18 and 29 years old in good health and CMV-seronegative. Material for sequencing was PBMCs. This sequence joins TRBV18 and TRBJ1-2, with 7 bases lining up with TRBD1. CDR3: CASSRGTELNYGYTF. CDR3 coding DNA: TGTGCCAGCTCACGAGGGACAGAACTTAACTATGGCTACACCTTC. Using reference TRBV18 and TRBJ1-2 for the parts outside the CDR3, the full variable domain is NAGVMQNPRHLVRRRGQEARLRCSPMKGHSHVYWYRQLPEEGLKFMVYLQKENIIDESGMPKERFSAEFPKEGPSILRIQQVVRGDSAAYFCASSRGTELNYGYTFGSGTRLTVV.